Listed below are T cell receptor beta chains from one sample, sequenced in a study of OX40 agonist ivuxolimab in advanced cancers. Data came from immunoSEQ multiplex PCR; TCRdb stores just in-frame clones and leaves some out. This repertoire shows around 29,000 clones, around 86% found once; its top ten account for roughly a fifth. The specimen comprised CD4+ or CD8+ T cells sorted from blood, sampled in a trial of the OX40 agonist ivuxolimab. Receptors were obtained from an adult with an advanced solid tumor such as melanoma, head and neck, liver or kidney cancer. The CDR3 runs from the conserved cysteine through the conserved F or W. A D gene is named only where the DNA matches it firmly. A clone size is listed for some rows: how often the clone was seen (once, few, many), or a class if it is expanded.

>.|TRBJ2-7|.|TRBV6-5|13
CASNPRGIHEQYF
TGTGCCAGCAACCCTCGAGGGATCCACGAGCAGTACTTC
>.|TRBJ1-5|.|TRBV28|14
CASSFGGNNQPQHF
TGTGCCAGCAGTTTTGGAGGGAATAATCAGCCCCAGCATTTT
>.|TRBJ1-4|TRBD1|TRBV28|16
CASSFSSGTAYEKLFF
TGTGCCAGCAGTTTCTCCTCCGGGACAGCCTATGAAAAACTGTTTTTT
>.|TRBJ1-5|.|TRBV5-1|13
CASSLDGGQPQHF
TGCGCCAGCAGCTTGGACGGAGGCCAGCCCCAGCATTTT
>.|TRBJ2-1|.|TRBV5-8|15
CASSPDSSSYNEQFF
TGTGCCAGCAGCCCGGACAGTTCCTCCTACAATGAGCAGTTCTTC
>few|TRBJ2-1|TRBD1|TRBV15|15
CASNTDRATYNEQFF
TGTGCCAGCAATACGGACAGGGCTACCTACAATGAGCAGTTCTTC
>.|TRBJ1-5|TRBD1|TRBV7-2|17
CASSLGRGKACNQPQHF
TGTGCCAGCAGCTTAGGCAGGGGGAAGGCGTGCAATCAGCCCCAGCATTTT
>medium-sized|TRBJ1-1|.|TRBV6-5|13
CASSYSYGTEAFF
TGTGCCAGCAGTTACTCGTATGGCACTGAAGCTTTCTTT
>.|TRBJ1-1|.|TRBV28|10
CASHGPEAFF
TGTGCCAGCCACGGACCAGAAGCTTTCTTT
>.|TRBJ1-2|.|TRBV9|13
CASHNRENYGYTF
TGTGCCAGCCACAACAGGGAAAACTATGGCTACACCTTC
>.|TRBJ1-1|.|TRBV6-6|13
CASTLGLNTEAFF
TGTGCCAGCACCCTAGGGCTGAACACTGAAGCTTTCTTT
>.|TRBJ2-3|.|TRBV6-5|14
CASASSPDTDTQYF
TGTGCCAGCGCGTCAAGTCCGGACACAGATACGCAGTATTTT
>.|TRBJ1-2|TRBD1|TRBV6-1|15
CASREGQGINYGYTF
TGTGCCAGCAGGGAGGGACAGGGGATTAACTATGGCTACACCTTC
>.|TRBJ1-1|.|TRBV7-9|14
CASSSPNSGTEAFF
TGTGCCAGCAGCTCGCCTAACTCGGGGACTGAAGCTTTCTTT
>.|TRBJ2-7|.|TRBV9|15
CASSFRWGPSYEQYF
TGTGCCAGCTCCTTCCGGTGGGGACCCTCCTACGAGCAGTACTTC
>once|TRBJ2-1|TRBD1|TRBV4-1|16
CASSQEDRGASNEQFF
TGCGCCAGCAGCCAAGAGGACAGGGGGGCCTCAAATGAGCAGTTCTTC
>.|TRBJ1-1|.|TRBV2|14
CARLRWGWRAEAFF
TGTGCCAGACTAAGGTGGGGTTGGAGGGCTGAAGCTTTCTTT
>.|TRBJ1-2|.|TRBV15|13
CATSRVANYGYTF
TGTGCCACCAGCAGAGTCGCTAACTATGGCTACACCTTC
>.|TRBJ2-7|.|TRBV27|14
CASSLFGGSDEQYF
TGTGCCAGCAGTTTATTTGGGGGGTCGGACGAGCAGTACTTC
>.|TRBJ2-7|.|TRBV7-9|13
CASSSGRVYEQYF
TGTGCCAGCAGCTCCGGACGGGTCTACGAGCAGTACTTC
>.|TRBJ2-3|TRBD2|TRBV2|17
CASSLTSGGVATDTQYF
TGTGCCAGCAGTTTAACTAGCGGGGGAGTGGCCACAGATACGCAGTATTTT
>once|TRBJ2-7|TRBD2|TRBV7-2|13
CASGGGDRYEQYF
TGTGCCAGCGGGGGGGGAGACCGGTACGAGCAGTACTTC
>.|TRBJ2-1|.|TRBV27|11
CASSLYNEQFF
TGTGCCAGCAGTCTTTACAATGAGCAGTTCTTC
>.|TRBJ1-2|.|TRBV20-1|11
CSAPTGGGYTF
TGCAGTGCTCCGACCGGGGGTGGCTACACCTTC
>.|TRBJ1-1|.|TRBV5-6|15
CASSLAGGLSTEAFF
TGTGCCAGCAGCTTGGCTGGGGGCCTGAGCACTGAAGCTTTCTTT
>.|TRBJ2-7|.|TRBV7-6|12
CASSPGRREQYF
TGTGCCAGCAGCCCAGGCCGCCGGGAGCAGTACTTC
>.|TRBJ1-1|TRBD1|TRBV7-9|16
CASSFTPGQGPTEAFF
TGTGCCAGCAGCTTCACCCCCGGACAGGGACCGACTGAAGCTTTCTTT
>.|TRBJ2-5|.|TRBV21-1|16
CASSYPRRGGFLAQYF
TGTGCCAGCAGCTACCCTCGGCGGGGGGGATTCTTGGCCCAGTACTTC
>once|TRBJ2-3|TRBD1|TRBV18|15
CASSPVTGGSDTQYF
TGTGCCAGCTCACCTGTGACAGGGGGGTCTGATACGCAGTATTTT
>.|TRBJ2-2|.|TRBV13|15
CASSYPSQSTGELFF
TGTGCCAGCAGCTACCCCTCCCAAAGCACCGGGGAGCTGTTTTTT
>.|TRBJ1-5|.|TRBV28|11
CASSLRWPQHF
TGTGCCAGCAGTTTAAGGTGGCCCCAGCATTTT
>.|TRBJ2-7|TRBD1|TRBV5-1|20
CASKWEWDRGEDYDSYEQYF
TGCGCCAGCAAGTGGGAATGGGACAGGGGAGAGGACTATGACTCCTACGAGCAGTACTTC
>.|TRBJ2-7|.|TRBV2|14
CASRNPGPTYEQYF
TGTGCCAGCAGGAACCCGGGACCAACCTACGAGCAGTACTTC
>.|TRBJ2-3|.|TRBV6-5|13
CASSPTGGGTQYF
TGTGCCAGCAGCCCTACAGGGGGAGGGACGCAGTATTTT
>once|TRBJ2-1|.|TRBV21-1|15
CASSRDSRTYNEQFF
TGTGCCAGCAGCCGGGACAGCCGCACCTACAATGAGCAGTTCTTC
>.|TRBJ1-1|.|TRBV6-6|14
CASSYRQVNTEAFF
TGTGCCAGCAGTTACAGGCAGGTGAACACTGAAGCTTTCTTT
>.|TRBJ1-1|TRBD1|TRBV5-5|18
CASSLAWGQSRVNTEAFF
TGTGCCAGCAGCTTGGCCTGGGGACAGTCCCGAGTGAACACTGAAGCTTTCTTT
>.|TRBJ2-2|TRBD1|TRBV7-2|17
CASSLIGGPKNTGELFF
TGTGCCAGCAGCCTAATAGGGGGCCCCAAGAACACCGGGGAGCTGTTTTTT
>.|TRBJ2-7|TRBD2|TRBV4-2|15
CASSQGRGSWYEQYF
TGTGCCAGCAGCCAGGGCCGCGGGAGCTGGTACGAGCAGTACTTC
>.|TRBJ1-2|.|TRBV6-5|13
CASRPGRSYGYTF
TGTGCCAGCAGGCCGGGACGGAGCTATGGCTACACCTTC
>.|TRBJ2-7|TRBD2|TRBV5-4|15
CASSPSGGGSYEQYF
TGTGCCAGCAGTCCTAGCGGGGGCGGCTCCTACGAGCAGTACTTC
>.|TRBJ2-3|TRBD1|TRBV19|13
CAARTGATDTQYF
TGTGCCGCCCGGACAGGGGCCACAGATACGCAGTATTTT
>.|TRBJ2-5|.|TRBV7-8|16
CASTSQTLGYRETQYF
TGTGCCAGCACCTCCCAAACATTGGGGTACCGAGAGACCCAGTACTTC
>.|TRBJ1-3|.|TRBV6-1|14
CASSERDGRNTIYF
TGTGCCAGCAGTGAACGCGACGGAAGAAACACCATATATTTT
>.|TRBJ1-1|TRBD1|TRBV7-9|12
CASSYTGGPVFF
TGTGCCAGCAGCTATACAGGGGGACCGGTTTTCTTT
>once|TRBJ2-7|.|TRBV19|13
CASSRDISYEQYF
TGTGCCAGTAGTAGGGACATTTCCTACGAGCAGTACTTC
>.|TRBJ2-3|TRBD2|TRBV10-3|15
CAISDAGDGTDTQYF
TGTGCCATCAGTGATGCGGGGGATGGCACAGATACGCAGTATTTT
>.|TRBJ2-1|TRBD2|TRBV5-1|19
CASSFRPRESWRGNNEQFF
TGCGCCAGCAGCTTTAGGCCTAGAGAAAGCTGGCGGGGGAACAATGAGCAGTTCTTC
>few|TRBJ2-7|TRBD2|TRBV2|14
CASMELAGGWGQYF
TGTGCCAGCATGGAACTAGCGGGAGGGTGGGGGCAGTACTTC
>.|TRBJ1-3|.|TRBV6-4|13
CASSDGAGNTIYF
TGTGCCAGCAGTGACGGGGCCGGAAACACCATATATTTT
>.|TRBJ2-1|.|TRBV28|15
CATDPGTGIYNEQFF
TGTGCCACCGACCCCGGGACTGGGATCTACAATGAGCAGTTCTTC
>.|TRBJ2-7|.|TRBV27|13
CASLGLGAYEQYF
TGTGCCAGCCTGGGACTGGGCGCCTACGAGCAGTACTTC
>.|TRBJ2-7|TRBD2|TRBV6-1|15
CASSVLTSGLAEQYF
TGTGCCAGCAGTGTACTGACTAGCGGGCTGGCCGAGCAGTACTTC
>.|TRBJ1-2|.|TRBV29-1|12
CSVETDSYGYTF
TGCAGCGTTGAGACAGACTCCTATGGCTACACCTTC
>.|TRBJ1-5|.|TRBV28|15
CASKPRVSSNQPQHF
TGTGCCAGCAAACCGCGGGTTAGTAGCAATCAGCCCCAGCATTTT
>.|TRBJ1-1|.|TRBV6-5|13
CASSYFRGTEAFF
TGTGCCAGCAGTTACTTTCGGGGGACTGAAGCTTTCTTT
>.|TRBJ2-1|.|TRBV27|13
CASRIGTYNEQFF
TGTGCCAGTAGGATTGGGACCTACAATGAGCAGTTCTTC